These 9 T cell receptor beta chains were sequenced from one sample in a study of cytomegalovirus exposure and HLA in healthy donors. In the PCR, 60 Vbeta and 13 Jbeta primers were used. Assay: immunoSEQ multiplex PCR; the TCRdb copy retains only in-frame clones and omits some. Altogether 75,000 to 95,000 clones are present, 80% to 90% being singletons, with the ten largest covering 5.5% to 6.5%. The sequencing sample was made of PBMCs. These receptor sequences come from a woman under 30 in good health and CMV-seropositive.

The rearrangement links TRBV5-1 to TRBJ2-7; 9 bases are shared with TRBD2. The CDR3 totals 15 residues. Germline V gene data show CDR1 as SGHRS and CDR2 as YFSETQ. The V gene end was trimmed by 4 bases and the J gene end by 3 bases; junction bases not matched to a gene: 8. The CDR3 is CASSPQRGDVYEQYF. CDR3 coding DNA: TGCGCCAGCAGCCCCCAGCGGGGGGACGTCTACGAGCAGTACTTC.

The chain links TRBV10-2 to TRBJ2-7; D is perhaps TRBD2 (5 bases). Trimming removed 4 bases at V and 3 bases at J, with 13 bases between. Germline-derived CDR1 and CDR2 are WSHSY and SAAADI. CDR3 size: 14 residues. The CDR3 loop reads CASSAEVRDYEQYF. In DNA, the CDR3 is TGCGCCAGCAGTGCCGAGGTTCGGGACTACGAGCAGTACTTC.

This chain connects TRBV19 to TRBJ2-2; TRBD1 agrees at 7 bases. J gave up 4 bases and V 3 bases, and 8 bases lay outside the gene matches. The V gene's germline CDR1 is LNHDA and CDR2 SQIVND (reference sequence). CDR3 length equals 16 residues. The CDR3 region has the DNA TGTGCCAGTAGTATTACATCGGGACAGAGCACCGGGGAGCTGTTTTTT. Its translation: CASSITSGQSTGELFF.

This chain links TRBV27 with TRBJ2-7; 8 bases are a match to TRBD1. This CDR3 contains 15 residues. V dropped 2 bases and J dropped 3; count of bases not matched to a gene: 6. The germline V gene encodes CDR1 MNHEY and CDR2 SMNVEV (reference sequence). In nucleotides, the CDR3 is TGTGCCAGCAGTTTAGCCGGACAGGGAAACTACGAGCAGTACTTC. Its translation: CASSLAGQGNYEQYF.

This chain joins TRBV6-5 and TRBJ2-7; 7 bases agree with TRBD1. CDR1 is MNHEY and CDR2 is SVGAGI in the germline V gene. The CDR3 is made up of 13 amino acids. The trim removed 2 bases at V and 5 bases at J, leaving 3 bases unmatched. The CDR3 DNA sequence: TGTGCCAGCAGTTACAGGGGGCCAGACGAGCAGTACTTC. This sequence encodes CASSYRGPDEQYF.

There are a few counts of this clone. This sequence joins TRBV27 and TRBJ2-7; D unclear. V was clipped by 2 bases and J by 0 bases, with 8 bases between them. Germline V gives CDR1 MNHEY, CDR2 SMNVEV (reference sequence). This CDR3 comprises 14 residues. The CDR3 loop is CASSLAFSSYEQYF. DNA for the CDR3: TGTGCCAGCAGTTTAGCTTTCAGCTCCTACGAGCAGTACTTC.

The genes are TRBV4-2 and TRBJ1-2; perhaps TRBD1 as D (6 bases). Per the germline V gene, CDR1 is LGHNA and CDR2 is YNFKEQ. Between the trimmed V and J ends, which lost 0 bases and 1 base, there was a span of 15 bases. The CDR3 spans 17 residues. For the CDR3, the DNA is TGTGCCAGCAGCCAAGAAGGTCCGACAGGAGGTAACTATGGCTACACCTTC. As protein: CASSQEGPTGGNYGYTF.

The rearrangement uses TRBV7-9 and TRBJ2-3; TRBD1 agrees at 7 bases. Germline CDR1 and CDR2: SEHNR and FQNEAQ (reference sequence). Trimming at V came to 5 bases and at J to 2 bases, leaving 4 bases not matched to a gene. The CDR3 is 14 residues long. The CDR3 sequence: CASSPTGITDTQYF. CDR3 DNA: TGTGCCAGCAGCCCGACAGGGATCACAGATACGCAGTATTTT.

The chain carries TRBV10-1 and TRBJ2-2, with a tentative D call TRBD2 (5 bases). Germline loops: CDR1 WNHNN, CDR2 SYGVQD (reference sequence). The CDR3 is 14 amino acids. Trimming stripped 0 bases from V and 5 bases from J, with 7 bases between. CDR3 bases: TGCGCCAGCAGTGAGTCACGAGGGACCGGGGAGCTGTTTTTT. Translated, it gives CASSESRGTGELFF.